The entry that follows covers one TCR beta chain sequence. This sample stems from a study of OX40 agonist ivuxolimab in advanced cancers. About the study: Partial responses were seen in three patients, one with hepatocellular carcinoma and two with cutaneous melanoma.

The CDR3 has 16 amino acids. The germline V gene has CDR1 SGHTA and CDR2 FQGNSA. Trimming pared 2 bases from V and 4 bases from J, leaving 15 bases between. Generated by immunoSEQ multiplex PCR, the TCRdb table keeps only in-frame clones and is missing some. Among tens of thousands of clones listed, about four fifths were seen once. The chain joins TRBV7-2 to TRBJ1-5, with D unresolved. This TCR came from an adult with an advanced solid tumor such as melanoma, head and neck, liver or kidney cancer. The sequences come from CD4+ or CD8+ T cells sorted from blood, collected in a trial of the OX40 agonist ivuxolimab. DNA of the CDR3: TGTGCCAGCAGCTTAACGGTTGATACCAGAAATCAGCCCCAGCATTTT. Translating it yields CASSLTVDTRNQPQHF.